Detailed here is one TCR beta chain. Its specificity is unknown. From the germline J gene comes the end of the CDR3, since the read stops 3 residues before it. Sequencing used immunoSEQ multiplex PCR; TCRdb keeps in-frame clones, though not all of them. Found here are 49,000 or so clones; the top ten clones hold 35%. Germline lookup yields CDR1 GTSNPN and CDR2 SVGIG (reference sequence). There are 13 residues in the CDR3. Trimming took 2 bases from V and 0 from J, leaving 7 bases between them. The entry originates in a study of T cells in women clearing cervical HPV infection. The study's findings and limits: Controls had more TRBV6-7 (0.16%) than cases (0.11%).

The chain combines TRBV30 with TRBJ2-5; D is ambiguous. This clonotype originated in a woman aged 18 to 75 with a cervical HPV16 infection that either progressed to CIN3+ or cleared (not recorded which). The material sequenced was blood buffy coat. CDR3 DNA, as far as it was read: TGTGCCTGGAGTCCATTGTACCAAGAGACC. Translated, it gives CAWSPLYQET. The whole CDR3 reads CAWSPLYQETQYF.